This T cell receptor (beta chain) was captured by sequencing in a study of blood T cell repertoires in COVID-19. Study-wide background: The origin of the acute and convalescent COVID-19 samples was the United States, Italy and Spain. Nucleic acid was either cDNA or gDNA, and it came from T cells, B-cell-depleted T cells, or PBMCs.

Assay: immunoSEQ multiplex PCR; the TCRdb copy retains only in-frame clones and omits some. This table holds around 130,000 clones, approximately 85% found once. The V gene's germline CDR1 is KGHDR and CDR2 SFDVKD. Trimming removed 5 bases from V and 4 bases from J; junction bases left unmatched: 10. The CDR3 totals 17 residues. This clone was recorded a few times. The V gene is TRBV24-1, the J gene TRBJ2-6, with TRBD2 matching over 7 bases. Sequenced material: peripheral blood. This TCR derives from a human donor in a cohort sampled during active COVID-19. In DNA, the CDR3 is TGTGCCACCAGTGTAGCGGGCGGAGGGGTCGGGGCCAACGTCCTGACTTTC. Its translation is CATSVAGGGVGANVLTF.